Detailed here is one T cell receptor beta chain. Its antigen is currently unknown. TCRdb keeps only in-frame clones here, not all; method: immunoSEQ multiplex PCR. In the table there are more than 55,000 clones, about 65% of which are singletons. This record belongs to a study of cytotoxic CD8 clonotypes in ibrutinib-treated CLL. On the study more broadly: IGHV unmutated around 17; relapsed/refractory about a dozen; treatment-naive approximately 15. General study findings and limits: Baseline clonality, above age-matched healthy donor levels, tracked circulating CD8+ T-cell counts. Whereas clonality rose at ibrutinib response, it declined toward baseline at progression. There were few public clonotypes, and on treatment they contracted or stayed stable.

Here the sequenced sample was PBMCs, taken after 12 months of ibrutinib treatment. The sequence derives from a human donor with chronic lymphocytic leukemia.

Here the CDR3 DNA reads TGTGCCAGCAGCTTGGGGCAGACCTTCTACAATGAGCAGTTCTTC. This codes for CASSLGQTFYNEQFF. V and J are TRBV5-5 and TRBJ2-1, with no clear D. Trimming cost V 0 bases and J 3 bases, with 10 bases left between them. Germline lookup yields CDR1 SGHKS and CDR2 YYEKEE (reference sequence). The CDR3 covers 15 residues.